A single T cell receptor beta chain is shown here with its context. The antigen it binds to is not known. Nothing much larger sits one base from this clone, and base qualities are not available. TCRbeta CDR3 regions were amplified from genomic DNA using the immunoSEQ Assay, a bias-controlled multiplex PCR. The authors' analysis ran thus. Within the assay, amplification of reference gene primers was used to estimate how many nucleated cells each sample contained. Sequence reads were collapsed and filtered to measure the absolute abundance of every unique TCRbeta CDR3 rearrangement. For each sample, productive Simpson clonality was calculated by taking the square root of Simpson's diversity index across productive rearrangements. TCRdb's version of the immuneACCESS table is confined to in-frame rearrangements and falls short of the full clone set. An unresolved V gene accounts for under half of the shortfall where checked; the remainder is of unknown origin. D and trimming were read from the DNA, whereas the V and J calls and clone size are those reported in that table. Here the sample has some 400,000 clones; more than 75% occur a single time. The top ten hold over 0.95% of the sample.

The data were taken from a study of blood T cell repertoires in COVID-19 (dated by TCRdb to 2020 to 2021). Turning to the overall study: The collaborator samples originated in the United States, Italy and Spain and spanned the acute and convalescent phases of COVID-19. The material from the prospective study consisted of cDNA or gDNA derived from T cells, B-cell-depleted T cells, or PBMCs. Subjects who had been exposed to COVID-19, were actively infected with it, or had recovered from it provided the deeply sampled blood TCRbeta repertoires that made up the dataset. The samples were drawn from the first 160 participants of the ongoing ImmuneRACE study and from some 1,300 subjects provided by 6 global collaborators. Sample metadata almost always included a de-identified subject ID, COVID-19 status, age in years and sex. Where available, HLA class I and class II types were obtained from metadata supplied by the sample provider rather than from assay-based typing. The repertoires were made available in a free public database intended to serve as a resource for research on the immune response to SARS-CoV-2.

Whole blood was collected in K2EDTA tubes by collaborating institutions according to the institutions' own protocols. Collaborator samples were shipped for TCRbeta analysis as frozen whole blood, isolated PBMCs, or DNA extracted from either sample type. The paper's findings and limits, for the study overall: How much clinical and demographic metadata was included differed by source and by participant, and the metadata was provided uncurated.

Material for sequencing was peripheral blood. The source is a human donor with acute or convalescent COVID-19. The donor label of this sample is uncertain.

The CDR3 corresponds to CASSRQHGGELFF. At the DNA level, the sequence is TGTGCCAGCTCACGACAGCACGGCGGGGAGCTGTTTTTT. The chain couples TRBV18 to TRBJ2-2, and possibly TRBD1, on 5 matching bases. The trim is 4 bases for V and 7 bases for J, with a gap of 10 bases between the germline ends. Taken from cysteine to phenylalanine, the CDR3 has 13 residues. Left in the record is the CDR3 DNA by itself, 39 bases read in frame from the first base. The germline V gene specifies KGHSH as CDR1 and LQKENI as CDR2.